This T cell receptor beta chain was sequenced for a study of blood T cell repertoires in COVID-19. Germline V gives CDR1 LGHDT, CDR2 YNNKEL (reference sequence). This CDR3 is 17 amino acids long. The V end was cut by 4 bases, the J end by 8 bases, with 24 bases between. In the original analysis: Counts of nucleated cells, estimated from reference gene primer amplification, were obtained. This table comes from immunoSEQ multiplex PCR, and its TCRdb copy is limited to in-frame clones, with some not included. For V, J and clone size, that table is used; D and trimming come from the DNA. The sample lists more than 350,000 clones, 70% to 90% seen once, with around 3% in the top ten.

V and J are TRBV3-1 (or the pseudogene TRBV3-2) and TRBJ2-1; a possible D gene is TRBD2 (5 bases). The TCR originated in a woman aged 25 to 39 with COVID-19, enrolled during active disease. The sequenced material came from peripheral blood. In DNA, the CDR3 is TGTGCCAGCAGCCGGGTGGGAAGGACTCGAGGATGGGATGAGCAGTTCTTC. It yields the protein CASSRVGRTRGWDEQFF.